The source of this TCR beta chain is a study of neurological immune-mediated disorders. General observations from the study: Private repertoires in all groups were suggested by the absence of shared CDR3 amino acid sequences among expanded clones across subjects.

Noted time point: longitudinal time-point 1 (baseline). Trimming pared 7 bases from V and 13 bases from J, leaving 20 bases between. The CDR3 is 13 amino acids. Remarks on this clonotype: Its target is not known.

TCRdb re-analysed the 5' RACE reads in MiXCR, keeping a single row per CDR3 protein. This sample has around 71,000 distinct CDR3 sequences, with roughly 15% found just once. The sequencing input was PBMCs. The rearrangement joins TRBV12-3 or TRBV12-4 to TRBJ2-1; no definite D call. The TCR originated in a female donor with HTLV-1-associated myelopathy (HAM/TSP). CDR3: CASTRSTTYQQFF. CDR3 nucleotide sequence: TGTGCCAGCACCCGATCAACAACCTACCAACAGTTCTTC.